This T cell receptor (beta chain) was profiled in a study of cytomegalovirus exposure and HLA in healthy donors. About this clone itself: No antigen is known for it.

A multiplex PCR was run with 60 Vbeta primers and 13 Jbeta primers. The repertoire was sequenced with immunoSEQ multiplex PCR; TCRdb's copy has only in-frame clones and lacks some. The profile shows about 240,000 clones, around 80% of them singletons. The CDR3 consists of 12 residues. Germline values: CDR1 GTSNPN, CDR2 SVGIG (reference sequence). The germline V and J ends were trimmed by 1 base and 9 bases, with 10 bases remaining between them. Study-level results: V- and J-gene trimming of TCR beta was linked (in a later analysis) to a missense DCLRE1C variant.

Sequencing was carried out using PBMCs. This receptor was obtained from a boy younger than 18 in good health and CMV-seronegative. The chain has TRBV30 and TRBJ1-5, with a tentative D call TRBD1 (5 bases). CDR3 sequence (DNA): TGTGCCTGGAGTGGGGGCGGTATGCCCCAGCATTTT. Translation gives CAWSGGGMPQHF.